This T cell receptor (beta chain) emerged from a study of blood T cells in healthy people across ages. For the second PCR, which ran for about 7 to 12 cycles, a sample-barcoded 5' primer and a J-beta primer mix were used. TCRdb analysed the 5' RACE reads with MiXCR anew, one entry per CDR3 protein. The sample holds 600,000 to 850,000 distinct CDR3 sequences; 20% to 25% are singletons and the top ten take 9.4%. The CDR3 extends over 15 amino acids. V was trimmed by 7 bases and J by 2 bases, leaving 15 bases between them. Germline V gene data show CDR1 as SEHNR and CDR2 as FQNEAQ (reference sequence). A single count supports this clonotype. The same sample was also used in a study of T cells of mothers and their children.

This TCR was sampled from a boy aged 10-17 years in good health. This chain connects TRBV7-9 to TRBJ1-3; a possible D gene is TRBD1 (5 bases). Material: blood. The CDR3 is CASTTTALAGNTIYF. The CDR3 region has the DNA TGTGCCAGCACCACGACAGCTCTGGCTGGAAACACCATATATTTT.